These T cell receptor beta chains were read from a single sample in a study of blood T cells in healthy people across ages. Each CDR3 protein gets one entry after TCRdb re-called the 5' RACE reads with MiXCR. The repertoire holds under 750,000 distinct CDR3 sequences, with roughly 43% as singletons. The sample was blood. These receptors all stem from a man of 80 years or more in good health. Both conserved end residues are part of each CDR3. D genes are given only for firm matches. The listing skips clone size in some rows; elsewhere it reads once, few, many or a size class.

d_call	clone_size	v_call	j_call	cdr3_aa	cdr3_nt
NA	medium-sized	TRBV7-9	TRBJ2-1	CASSTPGLAPNEQFF	TGTGCCAGCAGCACCCCAGGGCTAGCGCCTAATGAGCAGTTCTTC
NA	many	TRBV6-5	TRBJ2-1	CASGGFYEQFF	TGTGCCAGCGGGGGGTTTTACGAGCAGTTCTTC
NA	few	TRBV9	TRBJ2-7	CASSTSAQGGTPYEQYF	TGTGCCAGCAGCACCTCCGCCCAGGGGGGGACCCCCTACGAGCAGTACTTC
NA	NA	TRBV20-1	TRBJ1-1	CSAPETEAFF	TGCAGTGCTCCAGAAACTGAAGCTTTCTTT
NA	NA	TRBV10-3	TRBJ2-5	CAIMRSDEETQYF	TGTGCCATCATGAGGAGTGACGAGGAGACCCAGTACTTC
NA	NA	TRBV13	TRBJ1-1	CASSLRGRRTEAFF	TGTGCCAGCAGCTTACGGGGCAGAAGAACTGAAGCTTTCTTT
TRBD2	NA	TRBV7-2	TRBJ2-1	CASWVLAGGGEQFF	TGTGCCAGCTGGGTTCTAGCGGGAGGAGGTGAGCAGTTCTTC
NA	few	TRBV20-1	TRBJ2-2	CSAGRVNTGELFF	TGCAGTGCTGGCAGAGTGAACACCGGGGAGCTGTTTTTT
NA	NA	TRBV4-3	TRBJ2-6	CASSQDGHSGANVLTF	TGCGCCAGCAGCCAAGATGGCCACTCCGGGGCCAACGTCCTGACTTTC
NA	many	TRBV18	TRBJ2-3	CASAVAFNTDTQYF	TGTGCCAGCGCAGTAGCGTTCAACACAGATACGCAGTATTTT
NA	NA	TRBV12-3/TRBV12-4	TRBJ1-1	CASSPRDPRANTGAFF	TGTGCCAGCAGCCCTCGCGACCCTCGGGCAAACACTGGAGCTTTCTTT
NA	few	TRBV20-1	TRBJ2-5	CSATPAETQYF	TGCAGTGCCACCCCGGCAGAGACCCAGTACTTC
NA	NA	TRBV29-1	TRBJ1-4	CSALDWSTNEKLFF	TGCAGCGCCCTCGATTGGTCCACTAATGAAAAACTGTTTTTT
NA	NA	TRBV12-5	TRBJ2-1	CASAPFDNEQFF	TGTGCTAGTGCCCCTTTTGACAATGAGCAGTTCTTC
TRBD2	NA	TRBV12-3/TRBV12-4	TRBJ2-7	CASSLTSSHEQYF	TGTGCCAGCAGTCTGACTAGCAGCCACGAGCAGTACTTC
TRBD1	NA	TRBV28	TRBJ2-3	CASRPGGASTDTQYF	TGTGCCAGCAGGCCAGGGGGAGCCAGCACAGATACGCAGTATTTT
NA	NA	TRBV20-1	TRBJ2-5	CSARVETPETQYF	TGCAGTGCTAGAGTTGAGACCCCAGAGACCCAGTACTTC
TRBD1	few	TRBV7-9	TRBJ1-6	CASSPPGQEDSPLHF	TGTGCCAGCAGCCCCCCGGGACAGGAAGACTCACCCCTCCACTTT
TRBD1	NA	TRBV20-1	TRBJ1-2	CSAEPRDSYGYTF	TGCAGTGCGGAACCACGGGACAGCTATGGCTACACCTTC
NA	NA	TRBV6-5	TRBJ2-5	CVSSSPQGFRRETQYF	TGTGTCAGCAGTTCCCCCCAAGGTTTCCGCCGAGAGACCCAGTACTTC
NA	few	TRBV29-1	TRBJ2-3	CSVRDSSHTQYF	TGCAGCGTCCGGGACTCTTCTCATACGCAGTATTTT
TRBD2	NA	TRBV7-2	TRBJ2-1	CASSLSSGSVYEQFF	TGTGCCAGCAGCTTATCTAGCGGGAGTGTGTATGAGCAGTTCTTC
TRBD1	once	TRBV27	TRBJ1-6	CASSLWTGENSPLHF	TGTGCCAGCAGTTTATGGACAGGGGAGAATTCACCCCTCCACTTT
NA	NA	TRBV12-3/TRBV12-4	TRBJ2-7	CASSFRQATYEQYF	TGTGCCAGCAGTTTTAGGCAGGCAACCTACGAGCAGTACTTC
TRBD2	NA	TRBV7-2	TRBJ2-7	CASSLTSGHYEQYF	TGTGCCAGCAGCTTGACTAGCGGCCACTACGAGCAGTACTTC
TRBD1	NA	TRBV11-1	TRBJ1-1	CASSVGTGGPEAFF	TGTGCCAGCAGTGTCGGGACAGGGGGCCCTGAAGCTTTCTTT
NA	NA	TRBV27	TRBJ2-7	CASSLLGRVYEQYF	TGTGCCAGCAGTCTGCTAGGCAGGGTCTACGAGCAGTACTTC
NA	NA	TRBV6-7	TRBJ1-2	CASSYSNLKLWGDIFYTF	TGTGCCAGCAGTTACTCGAACCTGAAGCTTTGGGGAGACATCTTCTACACCTTC
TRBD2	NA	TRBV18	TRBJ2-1	CASSPRTSGGHQQFF	TGTGCCAGCTCACCCAGGACTAGCGGAGGACATCAGCAGTTCTTC
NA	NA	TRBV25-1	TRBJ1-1	CASWGYGVNTEAFF	TGTGCCAGCTGGGGGTACGGGGTAAACACTGAAGCTTTCTTT
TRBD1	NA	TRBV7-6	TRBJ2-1	CASSLLGTGNYNEQFF	TGTGCCAGCAGCTTGCTCGGGACAGGGAATTACAATGAGCAGTTCTTC
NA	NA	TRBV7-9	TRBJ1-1	CASSLDRATKAEAFF	TGTGCCAGCAGCTTAGACAGGGCAACCAAAGCTGAAGCTTTCTTT
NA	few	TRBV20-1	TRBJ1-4	CSAPIGQNEKLFF	TGCAGTGCTCCCATTGGACAGAATGAAAAACTGTTTTTT
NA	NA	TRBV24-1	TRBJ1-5	CATSDLWTLGNQPQHF	TGTGCCACCAGTGATTTGTGGACCTTGGGCAATCAGCCCCAGCATTTT
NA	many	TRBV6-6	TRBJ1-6	CASSYSDRSSYNSPLHF	TGTGCCAGCAGTTACTCGGACAGAAGCTCCTATAATTCACCCCTCCACTTT
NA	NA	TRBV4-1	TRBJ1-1	CASSQQGLYTEAFF	TGCGCCAGCAGCCAGCAGGGGCTATACACTGAAGCTTTCTTT
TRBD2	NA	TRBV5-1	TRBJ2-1	CASTRLAGGHNEQFF	TGCGCCAGCACCCGACTAGCGGGAGGACACAATGAGCAGTTCTTC
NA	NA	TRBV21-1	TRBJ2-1	CASSKAGPGLPTNDEQFF	TGTGCCAGCAGCAAAGCTGGCCCGGGACTCCCGACTAACGATGAGCAGTTCTTC
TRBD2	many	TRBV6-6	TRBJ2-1	CASSFSGALPSEQFF	TGTGCCAGCAGTTTTAGCGGGGCCCTACCATCGGAGCAGTTCTTC
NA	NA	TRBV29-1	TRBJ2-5	CSVEPSPQETQYF	TGCAGCGTTGAACCCAGTCCACAAGAGACCCAGTACTTC
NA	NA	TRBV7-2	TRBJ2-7	CASSLLGLPAYEQYF	TGTGCCAGCAGCCTACTTGGACTCCCGGCCTACGAGCAGTACTTC
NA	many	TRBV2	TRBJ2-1	CASSERSSRVQQFF	TGTGCCAGCAGTGAGAGGAGCTCGAGGGTACAGCAGTTCTTC
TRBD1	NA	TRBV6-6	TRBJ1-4	CASSRQGGATNEKLFF	TGTGCCAGCAGTAGACAGGGGGGCGCAACTAATGAAAAACTGTTTTTT
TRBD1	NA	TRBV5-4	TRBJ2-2	CASSMTGGGTGELFF	TGTGCCAGCAGCATGACAGGGGGCGGTACCGGGGAGCTGTTTTTT
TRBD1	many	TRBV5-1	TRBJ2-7	CASSFGQGSYEQYF	TGTGCCAGCAGCTTTGGACAGGGTTCTTACGAGCAGTACTTC
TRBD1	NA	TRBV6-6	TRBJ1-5	CASSPPGQGTNNPPRHF	TGTGCCAGCAGTCCACCGGGACAGGGGACGAACAATCCGCCCCGGCATTTT
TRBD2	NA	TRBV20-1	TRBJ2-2	CSARDLAGENTGELFF	TGCAGTGCTAGAGACCTAGCGGGAGAAAACACCGGGGAGCTGTTTTTT
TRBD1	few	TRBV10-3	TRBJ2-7	CAISETAGGNEQYF	TGTGCCATCAGTGAGACCGCAGGGGGCAACGAGCAGTACTTC
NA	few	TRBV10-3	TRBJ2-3	CAISESGGTSTDTQYF	TGTGCCATCAGTGAGTCCGGGGGAACTAGCACAGATACGCAGTATTTT
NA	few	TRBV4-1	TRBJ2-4	CASSPPLAKNIQYF	TGCGCCAGCAGCCCTCCTCTAGCCAAAAACATTCAGTACTTC
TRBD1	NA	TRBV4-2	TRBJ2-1	CASSQVDRGRFEQFF	TGTGCCAGCAGCCAAGTTGACAGGGGGCGGTTTGAGCAGTTCTTC
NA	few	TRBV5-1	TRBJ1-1	CASSLATGTRTEAFF	TGCGCCAGCAGCTTGGCAACAGGGACTCGGACTGAAGCTTTCTTT
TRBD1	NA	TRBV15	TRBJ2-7	CATSRALQGASEQYF	TGTGCCACCAGCAGAGCCTTACAGGGGGCCAGCGAGCAGTACTTC
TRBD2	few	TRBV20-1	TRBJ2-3	CSARDRLAGLTDTQYF	TGCAGTGCTAGAGATCGACTAGCGGGACTCACAGATACGCAGTATTTT
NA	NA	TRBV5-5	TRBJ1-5	CASAGGREHQPQHF	TGTGCCAGCGCGGGGGGGCGCGAGCACCAGCCCCAGCATTTT
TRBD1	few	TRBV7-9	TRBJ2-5	CASSSTYRGPQTQYF	TGTGCCAGCAGCTCAACATACAGGGGTCCACAGACCCAGTACTTC
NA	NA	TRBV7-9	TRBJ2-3	CASSPGYTDTQYF	TGTGCCAGCAGCCCAGGGTACACAGATACGCAGTATTTT
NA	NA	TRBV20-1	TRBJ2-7	CSADRDPSREQYF	TGCAGTGCCGACCGGGACCCAAGTCGCGAGCAGTACTTC
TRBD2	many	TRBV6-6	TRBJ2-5	CASSSGLAGGHQETQYF	TGTGCCAGCAGTTCCGGACTAGCGGGGGGCCACCAAGAGACCCAGTACTTC
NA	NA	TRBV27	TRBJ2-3	CASSLSPLSTDTQYF	TGTGCCAGCAGTTTATCCCCCCTTAGCACAGATACGCAGTATTTT